This TCR beta chain was profiled in a study of T cells in localized non-small cell lung cancer. Study results and limitations: Uninvolved adjacent lung had more T cell clonality than any other tissue, topping tumor. The study detected a median approximately 57 of the top 100 tumor clones in adjacent lung. Longer overall survival was linked to higher blood T cell density.

Method: immunoSEQ multiplex PCR; TCRdb's copy keeps in-frame clones and lacks some. This sample has tens of thousands of clones, with about 90% found just once. With regard to this clone: Its antigen is unknown.

The material was peripheral blood mononuclear cells, obtained before any cancer treatment. The receptor comes from a woman aged 40-69 years with stage III lung adenocarcinoma.

The CDR3 here is CASSPRGPSGNTIYF. DNA of the CDR3: TGTGCCAGCTCACCTAGGGGGCCCTCTGGAAACACCATATATTTT. The chain employs TRBV18 and TRBJ1-3; 7 nucleotides agree with TRBD1. The CDR3 loop spans 15 amino acids. The V gene end was trimmed by 3 bases and the J gene end by 0 bases; junction bases not matched to a gene: 2. The V gene's germline CDR1 is KGHSH and CDR2 LQKENI. The full variable domain, with the rest looked up from reference TRBV18 and TRBJ1-3, is NAGVMQNPRHLVRRRGQEARLRCSPMKGHSHVYWYRQLPEEGLKFMVYLQKENIIDESGMPKERFSAEFPKEGPSILRIQQVVRGDSAAYFCASSPRGPSGNTIYFGEGSWLTVV.